The TCR beta chain under discussion was sequenced for a study of beta chain features in type 1 diabetes. Study overall: Investigators examined nearly 110,000,000 sorted cells across all samples.

Once sorted, every population was more than 98% pure. Expressed TCRB transcripts got sequenced, as all isolated RNA was reverse transcribed. Some clones are missing from TCRdb's copy, which holds only in-frame ones; the method was immunoSEQ multiplex PCR. The sample lists more than 300,000 clones, over 13% occurring once. V was trimmed by 0 bases and J by 3 bases, leaving 12 bases between them. The CDR3 sequence is 15 residues long. Germline V CDR1 and CDR2: SGHRS, YFSETQ. The sequenced material came from naive CD4+ T cells from blood. The clonotype originates from a woman between 18 and 29 years old in good health. This chain connects TRBV5-1 to TRBJ1-2, with D hard to call. CDR3 in DNA: TGCGCCAGCAGCTTGGATTCGGGTCAGTACTATGGCTACACCTTC. This translates into CASSLDSGQYYGYTF.